The 28 T cell receptor beta chains below all came from one sample that was sequenced in a study of T cell responses to AZD1222 COVID-19 vaccine. The method was immunoSEQ multiplex PCR; TCRdb's version includes in-frame clones alone and lacks a portion of them. The sample carries around 92,000 clones, 86% recorded once. The input for sequencing was peripheral blood, taken on day 0 of AZD1222 vaccination. These receptors all stem from an adult in good health.

As concerns this clone: A far larger clone is a single base away, which makes a read error likely. J is TRBJ1-5 and V is TRBV19, with TRBD1 matching 10 bases. The V segment lost 10 bases and the J segment 0 bases; nucleotides outside the gene matches: 3. The CDR3 sequence is 14 residues long. Germline CDR1 and CDR2: LNHDA and SQIVND (reference sequence). CDR3 DNA sequence: TGTGCCATCGGGACAGGGGATAGCAATCAGCCCCAGCATTTT. Protein sequence: CAIGTGDSNQPQHF. The whole variable domain, filled in from reference TRBV19 and TRBJ1-5, reads DGGITQSPKYLFRKEGQNVTLSCEQNLNHDAMYWYRQDPGQGLRLIYYSQIVNDFQKGDIAEGYSVSREKKESFPLTVTSAQKNPTAFYLCAIGTGDSNQPQHFGDGTRLSIL.

The chain couples TRBV6-5 to TRBJ2-1; D call uncertain. Germline CDR1 is MNHEY and CDR2 is SVGAGI. The CDR3 is 13 residues long. The V end was cut by 6 bases, the J end by 6 bases, with 12 bases between. The CDR3 is CASSPRLGNEQFF. The CDR3 DNA is TGTGCCAGCAGCCCCCGACTCGGCAATGAGCAGTTCTTC.

This clone was counted once. The CDR3 spells CASSFGGQPAQPQHF. CDR3 bases: TGTGCCAGCAGCTTCGGGGGGCAACCGGCTCAGCCCCAGCATTTT. The V gene is TRBV7-9, the J gene TRBJ1-5; maybe TRBD1 (6 bases). The CDR3 is 15 residues long. Germline V gives CDR1 SEHNR, CDR2 FQNEAQ (reference sequence). V lost 3 bases to trimming and J lost 6 bases, with 15 bases between them.

The CDR3 bases are TGTGCCAGCAGTCTGACGGAGAACACTGAAGCTTTCTTT. It yields the protein CASSLTENTEAFF. The gene calls are TRBV6-5 and TRBJ1-1; D is undetermined. Germline V gene sequence: CDR1 MNHEY, CDR2 SVGAGI. Trimming left V 5 bases short and J 1 base short, with 8 bases between. There are 13 residues in the CDR3.

The chain employs TRBV5-4 and TRBJ2-7; the D is unclear. The CDR3 spans 13 residues. V lost 0 bases and J 4 bases, leaving 8 bases between the germline ends. Germline values: CDR1 SGHNT, CDR2 YYREEE (reference sequence). The CDR3 nucleotides are TGTGCCAGCAGCTTGGCCGGAGTTTACGAGCAGTACTTC. This translates into CASSLAGVYEQYF.

J is TRBJ2-2 and V is TRBV5-1; unclear D gene. CDR3 length: 14 amino acids. The germline V and J ends were trimmed by 4 bases and 4 bases, with 11 bases remaining between them. The germline CDR1 and CDR2 sequences are SGHRS and YFSETQ. CDR3 protein: CASSPSGSTGELFF. CDR3 DNA sequence: TGCGCCAGCAGCCCGTCGGGTTCCACCGGGGAGCTGTTTTTT.

The rearrangement joins TRBV11-1 to TRBJ2-3, with TRBD2 identical over 7 bases. The CDR3 is 15 residues long. Germline values: CDR1 SGHAT, CDR2 FQDESV (reference sequence). V was clipped by 5 bases and J by 2 bases; unmatched bases: 7. Here the CDR3 reads CASSPLGGITDTQYF. CDR3 DNA sequence: TGTGCCAGCAGCCCACTCGGGGGGATCACAGATACGCAGTATTTT.

The gene calls are TRBV28 and TRBJ1-1; tentatively, D is TRBD1 (5 bases). Trimming removed 5 bases from V and 11 bases from J, with 18 bases in between. The CDR3 is 13 residues long. Germline V lookup: CDR1 MDHEN, CDR2 SYDVKM. CDR3 in amino acids: CASSPGTERGAFF. The CDR3 bases are TGTGCCAGCAGTCCAGGGACGGAACGCGGGGCTTTCTTT. Filled out from reference TRBV28 and TRBJ1-1, the complete variable domain reads DVKVTQSSRYLVKRTGEKVFLECVQDMDHENMFWYRQDPGLGLRLIYFSYDVKMKEKGDIPEGYSVSREKKERFSLILESASTNQTSMYLCASSPGTERGAFFGQGTRLTVV.

The chain couples TRBV18 to TRBJ2-7, with TRBD1 matching 9 bases. The ends lost 3 bases at V and 5 bases at J; junction bases unmatched: 8. Germline assignment: CDR1 KGHSH and CDR2 LQKENI. This CDR3 region has 15 residues. The CDR3 region is CASSPTGGPKNEQYF. The DNA of the CDR3 is TGTGCCAGCTCACCCACAGGGGGCCCAAAAAACGAGCAGTACTTC.

The chain links TRBV28 to TRBJ2-7, with no clear D. CDR3 length equals 16 residues. V was trimmed by 5 bases and J by 0 bases, leaving 17 bases between them. Looked up from germline, CDR1 is MDHEN and CDR2 is SYDVKM. The CDR3: CASSPPLAPGSYEQYF. DNA for the CDR3: TGTGCCAGCAGTCCCCCCTTGGCCCCGGGCTCCTACGAGCAGTACTTC.

The chain uses TRBV5-8 and TRBJ2-3; the match to TRBD2 covers 8 bases. The CDR3 is 15 residues long. Germline V gene sequence: CDR1 SGHTS, CDR2 YDEGEE. Trimming at V came to 4 bases and at J to 1 base, leaving 5 bases not matched to a gene. The CDR3 loop reads CASSTWTSRTDTQYF. The CDR3, as DNA: TGTGCCAGCAGCACATGGACTAGCCGCACAGATACGCAGTATTTT.

The CDR3 nucleotides are TGCGCCAGCAGACCCGACAGGAACACTGAAGCTTTCTTT. Its translation: CASRPDRNTEAFF. This rearrangement joins TRBV10-2 to TRBJ1-1, with a tentative D call TRBD1 (5 bases). CDR3 length equals 13 residues. Germline lookup yields CDR1 WSHSY and CDR2 SAAADI. V lost 6 bases and J lost 1, with 9 bases in between.

For the CDR3, the DNA is TGTGCCAGCAGGTCAGGCGTGGACACTGAAGCTTTCTTT. Translating gives CASRSGVDTEAFF. The chain is built from TRBV6-6 and TRBJ1-1; no firm D call. Deletions cut 6 bases from V and 3 bases from J, with 11 bases between. The CDR3 is 13 amino acids. Germline lookup yields CDR1 MNHNY and CDR2 SVGAGI (reference sequence).

This clone has more than one count but fewer than ten. The rearrangement joins TRBV4-1 to TRBJ2-7; D possibly uses TRBD1 or TRBD2 (5 bases each). Germline CDR1 MGHRA, CDR2 YSYEKL. The CDR3 contains 13 residues. Deletions cut 4 bases from V and 7 bases from J, with 14 bases between. The DNA of the CDR3 is TGCGCCAGCAGCCCAAGCGGCCAGGGAGAGCAGTACTTC. It specifies CASSPSGQGEQYF.

The chain is built from TRBV6-1 and TRBJ1-2; no firm D call. The CDR3 covers 14 residues. Germline CDR1 and CDR2: MNHNS and SASEGT. The germline V and J ends were trimmed by 1 base and 4 bases, with 10 bases remaining between them. The CDR3, as DNA: TGTGCCAGCAGTGAAGGTAGACGGACCTATGGCTACACCTTC. It codes for CASSEGRRTYGYTF.

V and J are TRBV13 and TRBJ2-7, with 8 positions matching TRBD1. The CDR3 totals 13 residues. The germline V gene encodes CDR1 PRHDT and CDR2 FYEKMQ (reference sequence). V was pared by 0 bases and J by 12 bases, with 7 bases of the junction left unmatched. CDR3 sequence: CASSLGWTGSLYF. For the CDR3, the DNA is TGTGCCAGCAGCTTAGGATGGACAGGGAGTCTGTACTTC.

The rearrangement links TRBV7-3 to TRBJ2-3, with D unresolved. Trimming stripped 5 bases from V and 2 bases from J, with 5 bases between. This CDR3 has 12 residues. CDR1 is SGHTA and CDR2 is FQGTGA in the germline V gene. The CDR3: CASSPTTDTQYF. The CDR3, as DNA: TGTGCCAGCAGCCCGACCACAGATACGCAGTATTTT.

The rearrangement joins TRBV2 to TRBJ2-2; D ambiguous. V lost 6 bases, J lost 7 bases, and 9 bases lay in between. The CDR3 is 12 amino acids. Germline V gene sequence: CDR1 SNHLY, CDR2 FYNNEI. This CDR3 reads CASRWYGGELFF. CDR3 nucleotides: TGTGCCAGCAGGTGGTATGGCGGGGAGCTGTTTTTT. Full variable domain (missing parts from reference TRBV2 and TRBJ2-2): EPEVTQTPSHQVTQMGQEVILRCVPISNHLYFYWYRQILGQKVEFLVSFYNNEISEKSEIFDDQFSVERPDGSNFTLKIRSTKLEDSAMYFCASRWYGGELFFGEGSRLTVL.

The chain has TRBV6-5 and TRBJ2-7, with 14 bases matching TRBD2. This CDR3 is 15 amino acids long. Trimming at V came to 8 bases and at J to 2 bases, leaving 5 bases not matched to a gene. In germline, CDR1 is MNHEY, CDR2 SVGAGI. The CDR3 here is CASSTSGGAPYEQYF. The CDR3 nucleotides read TGTGCCAGCTCGACTAGCGGGGGGGCCCCCTACGAGCAGTACTTC.

The chain combines TRBV13 with TRBJ2-1; 9 bases are shared with TRBD1. Germline CDR1 PRHDT, CDR2 FYEKMQ (reference sequence). This CDR3 contains 15 residues. Trimming took 5 bases from V and 7 from J; bases not matched to a gene: 9. The CDR3 region has the DNA TGTGCCAGCAGCCCGCGGGACAGGGCGATTAATGAGCAGTTCTTC. The encoded protein is CASSPRDRAINEQFF.

The chain employs TRBV30 and TRBJ2-1; the match to TRBD2 covers 8 bases. Germline CDR1 and CDR2: GTSNPN and SVGIG (reference sequence). The length of the CDR3 is 13 residues. Unmatched junction bases numbered 5, after V lost 8 bases and J lost 2 bases. CDR3 loop: CAIVAGTYNEQFF. CDR3 coding DNA: TGTGCCATCGTAGCGGGGACCTACAATGAGCAGTTCTTC. The full variable domain, completed using reference TRBV30 and TRBJ2-1, is SQTIHQWPATLVQPVGSPLSLECTVEGTSNPNLYWYRQAAGRGLQLLFYSVGIGQISSEVPQNLSASRPQDRQFILSSKKLLLSDSGFYLCAIVAGTYNEQFFGPGTRLTVL.

V and J are TRBV7-7 and TRBJ2-7; D is unclear. V dropped 4 bases and J dropped 6 bases, with 16 bases sitting between them. The CDR3 loop spans 14 amino acids. CDR1 and CDR2 from the germline V gene are SSHAT and FNYEAQ (reference sequence). CDR3 sequence reads: CASSSSVNKGEQYF. In DNA form, the CDR3 reads TGTGCCAGCAGCTCCTCAGTCAACAAGGGCGAGCAGTACTTC. Based on the CDR3 plus reference TRBV7-7 and TRBJ2-7, the full variable domain is GAGVSQSPRYKVTKRGQDVTLRCDPISSHATLYWYQQALGQGPEFLTYFNYEAQPDKSGLPSDRFSAERPEGSISTLTIQRTEQRDSAMYRCASSSSVNKGEQYFGPGTRLTVT.

The V call is TRBV19, the J call TRBJ2-2; 9 bases agree with TRBD1. The J segment lost 5 bases and the V segment lost 3 bases, leaving 7 bases of the junction unmatched. CDR3 length equals 16 residues. Germline-derived CDR1 and CDR2 are LNHDA and SQIVND (reference sequence). In DNA, the CDR3 is TGTGCCAGTAGTATCCGGACAGGGGCCGCGACCGGGGAGCTGTTTTTT. Its translation is CASSIRTGAATGELFF.

V is TRBV28 and J is TRBJ2-7; D may be TRBD2 (5 bases). There are 12 residues in the CDR3. CDR1 MDHEN and CDR2 SYDVKM come from the germline V gene. V was clipped by 3 bases and J by 4 bases, with 7 bases between them. The CDR3 DNA reads as TGTGCCAGCAGTTTCTCGGGGTACGAGCAGTACTTC. Translation: CASSFSGYEQYF.

This chain connects TRBV12-5 to TRBJ1-3, with a possible D match to TRBD1 (6 bases). This CDR3 region has 18 residues. Looked up from germline, CDR1 is LGHNT and CDR2 is FRNRAP. Deletions cut 1 base from V and 4 bases from J, with 20 bases between. CDR3 in amino acids: CASGLAFGTSYSGNTIYF. The DNA for the CDR3 is TGTGCTAGTGGTTTGGCCTTCGGGACATCTTATTCCGGAAACACCATATATTTT. Based on the CDR3 plus reference TRBV12-5 and TRBJ1-3, the full variable domain is DARVTQTPRHKVTEMGQEVTMRCQPILGHNTVFWYRQTMMQGLELLAYFRNRAPLDDSGMPKDRFSAEMPDATLATLKIQPSEPRDSAVYFCASGLAFGTSYSGNTIYFGEGSWLTVV.

The chain links TRBV5-1 to TRBJ2-7, with 12 bases matching TRBD2. Unmatched junction bases numbered 9, after V lost 3 bases and J lost 11 bases. This CDR3 contains 14 residues. Germline assignment: CDR1 SGHRS and CDR2 YFSETQ. This chain's CDR3 is CASSSRLAGEGEYF. CDR3 nucleotide sequence: TGCGCCAGCAGCTCCCGACTAGCGGGAGAAGGGGAGTACTTC. The whole variable domain, remainder taken from reference TRBV5-1 and TRBJ2-7, is KAGVTQTPRYLIKTRGQQVTLSCSPISGHRSVSWYQQTPGQGLQFLFEYFSETQRNKGNFPGRFSGRQFSNSRSEMNVSTLELGDSALYLCASSSRLAGEGEYFGPGTRLTVT.

The chain couples TRBV5-1 to TRBJ2-1; 10 bases map to TRBD2. This CDR3 contains 15 residues. Germline V CDR1 and CDR2: SGHRS, YFSETQ. With V trimmed by 0 bases and J by 6 bases, 3 bases remained unmatched. The CDR3 spells CASSLERGGPNEQFF. The CDR3 bases are TGCGCCAGCAGCTTGGAGCGGGGGGGCCCCAATGAGCAGTTCTTC.

The chain has TRBV19 and TRBJ1-2; 9 nucleotides agree with TRBD1. Germline lookup yields CDR1 LNHDA and CDR2 SQIVND (reference sequence). CDR3 size: 15 residues. J was trimmed by 7 bases and V by 1 base; bases with no gene match: 7. DNA for the CDR3: TGTGCCAGTAGTATAGGCCTCGACAGGGGGGCTGGCTACACCTTC. Translation gives CASSIGLDRGAGYTF.